This is a list of T cell receptor beta chains from one sample in a study of glioma-infiltrating T cells after dendritic cell vaccination. Only in-frame clones appear in the TCRdb table, and some are missing; sequencing was by immunoSEQ multiplex PCR. The sample records fewer than 60,000 clones, about 91% being singletons. The sample consisted of blood, taken after dendritic cell vaccination. The receptors shown here come from a human donor with glioblastoma. CDR3s include the opening cysteine and the closing phenylalanine or tryptophan.

>TRBV25-1|14|TRBJ2-3
CASSEFRVGTASFF
>TRBV7-8|17|TRBJ2-7
CASSLAPETPFSYEQYF
>TRBV7-2|11|TRBJ2-7
CASSQHYEQYF
>TRBV27|23|TRBJ1-4
CASRRTSTDRWRLGTSTNEKLFF
>TRBV7-8|13|TRBJ2-3
CASSRDRADTQYF
>TRBV7-2|14|TRBJ1-1
CASTRGVMNTEAFF
>TRBV15|14|TRBJ1-5
CATSRAGGDQPQHF
>TRBV7-9|15|TRBJ2-1
CASSLSSGRASEQFF
>TRBV27|12|TRBJ1-1
CASSTRQGGAFF
>TRBV14|13|TRBJ1-6
CASSPDSNSPLHF
>TRBV6-1|17|TRBJ1-5
CASSGRTGILSNQPQHF
>TRBV5-6|13|TRBJ2-7
CASSLSGRLEQYF
>TRBV27|13|TRBJ1-6
CASSFGGASPLHF
>TRBV7-3|13|TRBJ2-1
CASSKDRENEQFF
>TRBV11-2|14|TRBJ2-1
CASSSLQRYNEQFF
>TRBV7-9|16|TRBJ2-3
CASSLGGTRVGDTQYF
>TRBV4-3|14|TRBJ2-7
CASSQGGRTYEQYF
>TRBV9|13|TRBJ1-2
CASSTDRGYGYTF
>TRBV4-1|17|TRBJ2-7
CASTKRYEGRSSYEQYF
>TRBV7-9|15|TRBJ1-4
CASSLDSLNNEKLFF
>TRBV19|17|TRBJ2-6
CASTRGVGASGANVLTF
>TRBV28|16|TRBJ2-7
CASSLTLGAGAAGQYF
>TRBV20-1|11|TRBJ1-2
CSASPSGGYTF
>TRBV7-8|12|TRBJ2-7
CASSLSKGQKYF
>TRBV7-2|18|TRBJ1-2
CASSLGGPGDKANYGYTF
>TRBV7-9|15|TRBJ1-2
CASSPSRGLDYGYTF
>TRBV6-6|15|TRBJ2-7
CASSRASGRESEQYF
>TRBV6-1|16|TRBJ2-1
CASSDQTAGGNREQFF
>TRBV27|15|TRBJ1-1
CASTQVGGASTEAFF
>TRBV7-8|15|TRBJ1-1
CASSTAEQGGTEAFF
>TRBV6-5|15|TRBJ1-3
CASSPQGIEGNTIYF
>TRBV9|17|TRBJ2-2
CASSPLGASGSVRELFF
>TRBV5-1|14|TRBJ1-1
CASSLTGGRTEAFF
>TRBV7-9|16|TRBJ2-3
CASSPLQGGDGDTQYF
>TRBV9|15|TRBJ2-3
CASSVGGRAGDTQYF
>TRBV5-6|17|TRBJ1-2
CASSLVSGTGRYYGYTF
>TRBV4-3|15|TRBJ1-2
CASSQDRRQGRGYTF
>TRBV6-5|14|TRBJ1-2
CASRTQGSNYGYTF
>TRBV7-7|13|TRBJ1-5
CASSQGENQPQHF
>TRBV7-9|17|TRBJ2-7
CASSSDLGSGSPYEQYF
>TRBV19|15|TRBJ2-7
CASSKVWASLYEQYF
>TRBV7-2|15|TRBJ2-7
CASSLVKGGSYEQYF
>TRBV6-4|12|TRBJ2-1
CASSGITGEQFF
>TRBV4-1|15|TRBJ1-3
CASSLGWVAGNTIYF
>TRBV5-8|14|TRBJ1-5
CASSLVSGNQPQHF
>TRBV13|17|TRBJ2-2
CASSLARTGMNTGELFF
>TRBV6-4|16|TRBJ2-3
CASTLEAGGSTDTQYF
>TRBV6-5|16|TRBJ1-2
CASSYSIPEALYGYTF
>TRBV4-3|15|TRBJ2-7
CASSQGLAGAYEQYF
>TRBV19|12|TRBJ2-1
CASSINSNEQFF
>TRBV19|16|TRBJ2-1
CASTGAGGASYNEQFF
>TRBV28|15|TRBJ2-3
CASSLLGTESDTQYF
>TRBV27|14|TRBJ2-5
CASSLDRGRETQYF
>TRBV9|14|TRBJ2-1
CASSPIADHNEQFF
>TRBV27|16|TRBJ1-3
CASSSKGWGSGNTIYF
>TRBV7-9|15|TRBJ1-2
CASSSPRPPFYGYTF
>TRBV9|14|TRBJ2-1
CASSVGSTYNEQFF